The subject of this entry is one T cell receptor beta chain. CDR1 and CDR2 (germline): LGHNA, YSLEER. The V and J ends lost 6 bases and 4 bases respectively, with 18 bases between them. This CDR3 comprises 15 residues. Construction of the TCR beta libraries employed iRepertoire HTBI primers in conjunction with Arm-PCR of CDR3 regions. TCRdb processed the multiplex PCR reads anew with MiXCR; each CDR3 protein has one entry. In the table there are 350,000 to 450,000 distinct CDR3 sequences, approximately 15% of which are singletons. These data are taken from a study of regulatory T cells in long-lasting Graves disease. Regarding time point: newly diagnosed GD, antithyroid drugs for less than 3 months. TCR sequences were obtained from RNA taken from PBMCs. These data were likewise used in another study, on T cells in Graves' hyperthyroidism and ophthalmopathy. That study adds: Uncontrolled infection, other autoimmune disease, pregnancy or lactation excluded patients. HTBI primers drove first-round RT-PCR of the TCR CDR3. Classification by a 13 V-J model distinguished ophthalmopathy from stable hyperthyroidism.

This chain joins TRBV4-3 and TRBJ1-2; D perhaps matches TRBD1 (5 bases). This sample comprised peripheral blood mononuclear cells (PBMCs), obtained at new diagnosis, from a patient treated with antithyroid drugs. The clonotype was recovered from a woman aged 40 to 50 with Graves disease. The CDR3 DNA is TGCGCCAGCAGTGAACAGGCGGGGTTGGCCTATGGCTACACCTTC. Residues: CASSEQAGLAYGYTF.